This passage covers 7 T cell receptor beta chains from one sample sequenced in a study of blood T cell repertoires in COVID-19. Method: immunoSEQ multiplex PCR; TCRdb's copy keeps in-frame clones and lacks some. The sample has 250,000 to 400,000 clones, approximately 89% seen once. Material for sequencing was peripheral blood. These receptors all stem from a woman under 40 with COVID-19, enrolled during active disease.

The gene calls are TRBV6-6 and TRBJ2-3, with 7 bases lining up with TRBD1. The ends lost 8 bases at V and 2 bases at J; junction bases unmatched: 4. The CDR3 covers 13 residues. Germline V gene lookup returns CDR1 MNHNY and CDR2 SVGAGI (reference sequence). As DNA, the CDR3 is TGTGCCAGCGAGGGGGCCTACACAGATACGCAGTATTTT. As protein: CASEGAYTDTQYF.

This clone was recorded a few times. The chain has TRBV30 and TRBJ2-1; D possibly corresponds to TRBD2 (6 bases). The germline V and J ends were trimmed by 3 bases and 0 bases, with 9 bases remaining between them. Germline V lookup: CDR1 GTSNPN, CDR2 SVGIG (reference sequence). The CDR3 is made up of 14 amino acids. The CDR3 reads CAWSGGSSYNEQFF. The CDR3 DNA sequence: TGTGCCTGGAGCGGGGGTAGCTCCTACAATGAGCAGTTCTTC.

The chain carries TRBV7-9 and TRBJ1-4, with no clear D. Per the germline V gene, CDR1 is SEHNR and CDR2 is FQNEAQ (reference sequence). The CDR3 spans 17 residues. The ends were cut back, 3 bases at V and 8 bases at J, with 22 bases in the middle. The CDR3 loop reads CASSLDYKQPPGEKLFF. The DNA of the CDR3 is TGTGCCAGCAGCTTGGATTATAAACAGCCACCGGGGGAAAAACTGTTTTTT.

The chain combines TRBV27 with TRBJ2-5, with D hard to call. CDR1 is MNHEY, CDR2 SMNVEV, per germline (reference sequence). The CDR3 length is 13 residues. Trimming took off 5 bases at V and 3 bases at J, with 10 bases between the two ends. CDR3: CASSLDWEETQYF. The DNA for the CDR3 is TGTGCCAGCAGTCTCGACTGGGAAGAGACCCAGTACTTC.

The chain has TRBV12-3 or TRBV12-4 and TRBJ1-1; D remains unclear. The CDR3 has 12 amino acids. V lost 6 bases, J lost 6 bases, and 11 bases lay in between. The CDR3 sequence is CASRAPSAEAFF. The DNA for the CDR3 is TGTGCCAGCAGAGCCCCGTCCGCTGAAGCTTTCTTT.

This clone is a singleton in its sample. The rearrangement uses TRBV5-1 and TRBJ2-1, with 9 bases aligning to TRBD1. Germline-derived CDR1 and CDR2 are SGHRS and YFSETQ. This CDR3 is built from 16 residues. V was clipped by 4 bases and J by 10 bases; unmatched bases: 15. CDR3 residues: CASSPAGTGRINEQFF. The CDR3 DNA follows: TGCGCCAGCAGCCCGGCCGGGACAGGGCGCATCAACGAGCAGTTCTTC.

This chain uses TRBV27 with TRBJ1-2; TRBD1 matches at 7 bases. CDR3 length: 14 amino acids. Trimming took 6 bases from V and 3 from J; bases not matched to a gene: 7. In germline, CDR1 is MNHEY, CDR2 SMNVEV (reference sequence). In DNA form, the CDR3 reads TGTGCCAGCAGCCCGACAGGGTTGGACTATGGCTACACCTTC. This codes for CASSPTGLDYGYTF.